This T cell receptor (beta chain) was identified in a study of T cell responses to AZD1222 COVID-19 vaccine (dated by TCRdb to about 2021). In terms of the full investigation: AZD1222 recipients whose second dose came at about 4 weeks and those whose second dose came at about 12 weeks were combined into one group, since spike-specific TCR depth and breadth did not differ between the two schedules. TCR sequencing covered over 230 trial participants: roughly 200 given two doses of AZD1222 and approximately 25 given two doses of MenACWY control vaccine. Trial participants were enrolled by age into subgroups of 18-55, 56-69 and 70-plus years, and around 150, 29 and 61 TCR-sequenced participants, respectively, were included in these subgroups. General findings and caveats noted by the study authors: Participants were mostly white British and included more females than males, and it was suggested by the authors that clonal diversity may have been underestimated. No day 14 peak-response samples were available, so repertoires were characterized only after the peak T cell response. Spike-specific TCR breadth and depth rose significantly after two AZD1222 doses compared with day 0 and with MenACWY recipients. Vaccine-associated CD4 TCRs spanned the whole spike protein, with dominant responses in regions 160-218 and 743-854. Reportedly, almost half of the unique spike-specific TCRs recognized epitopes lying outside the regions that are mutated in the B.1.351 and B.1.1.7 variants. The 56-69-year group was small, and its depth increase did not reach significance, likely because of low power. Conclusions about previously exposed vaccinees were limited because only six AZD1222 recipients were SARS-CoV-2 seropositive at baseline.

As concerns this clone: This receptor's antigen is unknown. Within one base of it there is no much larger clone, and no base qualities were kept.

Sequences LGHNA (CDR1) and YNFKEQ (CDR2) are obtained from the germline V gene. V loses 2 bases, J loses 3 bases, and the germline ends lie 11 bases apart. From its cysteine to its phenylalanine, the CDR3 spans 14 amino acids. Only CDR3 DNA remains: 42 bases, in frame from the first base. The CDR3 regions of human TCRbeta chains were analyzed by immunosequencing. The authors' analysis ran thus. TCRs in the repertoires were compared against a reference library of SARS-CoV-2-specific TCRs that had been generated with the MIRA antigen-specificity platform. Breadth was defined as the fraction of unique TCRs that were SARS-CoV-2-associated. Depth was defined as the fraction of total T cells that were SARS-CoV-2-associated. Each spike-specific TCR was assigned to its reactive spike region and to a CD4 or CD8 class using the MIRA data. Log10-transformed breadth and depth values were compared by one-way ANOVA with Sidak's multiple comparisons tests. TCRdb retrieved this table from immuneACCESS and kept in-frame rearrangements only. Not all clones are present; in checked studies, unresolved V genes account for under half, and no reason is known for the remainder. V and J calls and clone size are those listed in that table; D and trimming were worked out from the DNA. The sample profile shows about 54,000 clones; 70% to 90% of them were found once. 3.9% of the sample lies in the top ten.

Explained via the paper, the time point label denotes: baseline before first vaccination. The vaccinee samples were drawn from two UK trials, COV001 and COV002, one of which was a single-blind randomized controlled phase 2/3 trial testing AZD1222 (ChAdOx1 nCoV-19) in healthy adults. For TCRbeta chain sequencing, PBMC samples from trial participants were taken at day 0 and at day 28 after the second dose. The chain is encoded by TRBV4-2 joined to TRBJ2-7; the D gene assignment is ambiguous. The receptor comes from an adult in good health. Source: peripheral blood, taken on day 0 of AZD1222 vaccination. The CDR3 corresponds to CASSQPDKIYEQYF. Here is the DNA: TGTGCCAGCAGCCAACCTGACAAGATCTACGAGCAGTACTTC.